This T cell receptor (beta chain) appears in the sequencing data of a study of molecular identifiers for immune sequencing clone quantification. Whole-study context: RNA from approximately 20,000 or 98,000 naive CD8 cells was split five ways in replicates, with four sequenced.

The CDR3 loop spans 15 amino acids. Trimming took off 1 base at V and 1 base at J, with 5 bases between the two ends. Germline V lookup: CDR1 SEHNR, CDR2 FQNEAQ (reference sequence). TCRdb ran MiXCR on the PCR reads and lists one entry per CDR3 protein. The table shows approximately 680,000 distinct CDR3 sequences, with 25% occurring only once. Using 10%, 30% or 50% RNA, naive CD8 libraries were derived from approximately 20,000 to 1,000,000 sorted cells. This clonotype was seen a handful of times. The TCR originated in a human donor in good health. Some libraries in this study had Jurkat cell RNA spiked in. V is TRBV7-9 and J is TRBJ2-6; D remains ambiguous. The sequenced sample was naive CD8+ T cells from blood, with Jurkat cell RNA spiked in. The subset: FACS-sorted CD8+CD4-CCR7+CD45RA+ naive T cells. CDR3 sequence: CASSLVQSGANVLTF. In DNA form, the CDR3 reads TGTGCCAGCAGCTTAGTCCAGTCTGGGGCCAACGTCCTGACTTTC.